Listed below are T cell receptor beta chains from one sample, sequenced in a study of CD8+CD57+ T cells in acquired aplastic anemia. TCRdb analysed the reads with MiXCR anew, one entry per CDR3 protein. The sample lists 450,000 to 550,000 distinct CDR3 sequences; about a third were seen once. The specimen was sorted CD4+, CD8+, or CD8+CD57+ T cells (not recorded which) from PBMCs. The receptors were sampled from a human donor with aplastic anemia. Both conserved end residues are part of each CDR3. D genes are given only for firm matches. Where a row states a size, it is once, few, many or the class of an expanded clone; other rows omit it.

NA	TRBV19	many	TRBJ1-2	CASSIERDYGYTF	TGTGCCAGTAGTATAGAGAGGGACTATGGCTACACCTTC
NA	TRBV7-8	many	TRBJ2-7	CASSLYPSYEQYF	TGTGCCAGCAGCTTATACCCCTCCTACGAGCAGTACTTC
NA	TRBV19	many	TRBJ1-2	CASSLATDTNYGYTF	TGTGCCAGTAGTTTGGCGACAGATACTAACTATGGCTACACCTTC
NA	TRBV7-2	many	TRBJ2-7	CASSLGRDTYEQYF	TGTGCCAGCAGCTTAGGACGGGACACCTACGAGCAGTACTTC
NA	TRBV10-1	NA	TRBJ1-1	CASSELSGEAFF	TGCGCCAGCAGTGAGTTGAGCGGGGAAGCTTTCTTT
NA	TRBV6-5	NA	TRBJ1-5	CASSYSNKGYQPQHF	TGTGCCAGCAGTTACTCGAATAAGGGGTATCAGCCCCAGCATTTT
NA	TRBV25-1	many	TRBJ1-1	CASTGNTEAFF	TGTGCCAGCACCGGGAACACTGAAGCTTTCTTT
NA	TRBV29-1	NA	TRBJ2-7	CSVEAGDREQYF	TGCAGCGTTGAAGCGGGAGATAGGGAGCAGTACTTC
TRBD2	TRBV20-1	few	TRBJ2-1	CSARTTGGDEQFF	TGCAGTGCTAGGACCACTGGGGGGGATGAGCAGTTCTTC
NA	TRBV15	many	TRBJ1-2	CATSSGTGNVYGYTF	TGTGCCACCAGCAGTGGTACAGGCAACGTCTATGGCTACACCTTC
NA	TRBV5-4	few	TRBJ2-3	CASSFISNTDTQYF	TGTGCCAGCAGCTTTATCTCGAACACAGATACGCAGTATTTT
NA	TRBV5-6	NA	TRBJ1-1	CASSLMSGRTEAFF	TGTGCCAGCAGCTTGATGTCGGGTCGAACTGAAGCTTTCTTT
NA	TRBV10-3	many	TRBJ1-2	CATSEPGSVTNYGYTF	TGTGCCACCAGTGAGCCAGGCTCCGTAACTAACTATGGCTACACCTTC
TRBD1	TRBV11-1	many	TRBJ1-5	CASSSTDRALSNQPQHF	TGTGCCAGCAGCTCAACGGACAGGGCACTCAGCAATCAGCCCCAGCATTTT
NA	TRBV27	NA	TRBJ1-1	CASSFNSEGGGAFF	TGTGCCAGCAGCTTTAATTCGGAAGGGGGAGGAGCTTTCTTT
NA	TRBV2	many	TRBJ1-1	CASSVANTEAFF	TGTGCCAGCAGTGTGGCGAACACTGAAGCTTTCTTT
NA	TRBV25-1	NA	TRBJ2-7	CASEGAYEQYF	TGTGCCAGCGAGGGGGCCTACGAGCAGTACTTC
NA	TRBV12-3/TRBV12-4	many	TRBJ1-2	CASSLPSGNGYTF	TGTGCCAGCAGTTTACCTTCTGGGAATGGCTACACCTTC
TRBD1	TRBV6-1	NA	TRBJ1-2	CASSRYPQGDYGYTF	TGTGCCAGCAGTCGGTACCCACAGGGGGACTATGGCTACACCTTC
TRBD1	TRBV6-1	NA	TRBJ1-1	CASSEPRTGDSAEAFF	TGTGCCAGCAGTGAACCACGGACAGGGGATAGTGCTGAAGCTTTCTTT
NA	TRBV7-2	many	TRBJ2-7	CASSLAGWGTIGEQYF	TGTGCCAGCAGCTTAGCTGGGTGGGGCACCATCGGCGAGCAGTACTTC
TRBD2	TRBV7-8	NA	TRBJ2-2	CASSRWEGGISGELFF	TGTGCCAGCAGCCGTTGGGAGGGTGGTATATCCGGGGAGCTGTTTTTT
NA	TRBV24-1	many	TRBJ2-7	CATSDLWSDEQYF	TGTGCCACCAGTGATTTGTGGTCGGACGAGCAGTACTTC
NA	TRBV7-8	NA	TRBJ1-5	CASSLSWGVRPQHF	TGTGCCAGCAGTTTATCTTGGGGGGTGAGGCCCCAGCATTTT
TRBD1	TRBV5-4	NA	TRBJ1-3	CARSAGTGSGNTIYF	TGTGCCCGCAGCGCCGGGACAGGCTCTGGAAACACCATATATTTT
NA	TRBV10-3	NA	TRBJ2-5	CAISGPIQETQYF	TGTGCCATCAGTGGTCCAATCCAAGAGACCCAGTACTTC
TRBD1	TRBV29-1	many	TRBJ1-1	CSGTGFPRDTEAFF	TGCAGCGGGACAGGGTTTCCGCGGGACACTGAAGCTTTCTTT
NA	TRBV12-3/TRBV12-4	NA	TRBJ1-6	CASSPHIRGWPLHF	TGTGCCAGCAGCCCCCATATACGGGGCTGGCCCCTCCACTTT
TRBD2	TRBV5-1	NA	TRBJ2-7	CASSFSSGIYEQYF	TGCGCCAGCAGCTTTAGTAGCGGGATCTACGAGCAGTACTTC
NA	TRBV25-1	NA	TRBJ1-3	CASSLMGVGNTIYF	TGTGCCAGCAGCTTGATGGGGGTCGGAAACACCATATATTTT
NA	TRBV20-1	NA	TRBJ1-6	CSARAPSHWGSYNSPLHF	TGCAGTGCTAGAGCCCCGTCACATTGGGGCTCCTATAATTCACCCCTCCACTTT
NA	TRBV27	NA	TRBJ2-1	CASSLRQDSYNEQFF	TGTGCCAGCAGTTTAAGGCAGGACTCCTACAATGAGCAGTTCTTC
NA	TRBV25-1	few	TRBJ1-1	CASSLRGGGTEAFF	TGTGCCAGCAGCCTGAGGGGGGGGGGCACTGAAGCTTTCTTT
NA	TRBV12-3/TRBV12-4	few	TRBJ1-5	CASSFSAQGDQPQHF	TGTGCCAGCAGTTTTTCCGCGCAGGGCGATCAGCCCCAGCATTTT
TRBD1	TRBV20-1	few	TRBJ1-5	CSALGQGGFYSNQPQHF	TGCAGTGCCCTAGGACAGGGGGGCTTCTATAGCAATCAGCCCCAGCATTTT
NA	TRBV24-1	many	TRBJ2-3	CATSDLRSAVPDTQYF	TGTGCCACCAGTGATTTGAGGAGTGCGGTACCAGATACGCAGTATTTT
NA	TRBV5-1	few	TRBJ2-1	CASSLASDNEQFF	TGCGCCAGCAGCTTGGCCAGTGACAATGAGCAGTTCTTC
NA	TRBV7-2	NA	TRBJ1-1	CASSLQNSEAFF	TGTGCCAGCAGCTTACAGAATTCTGAAGCTTTCTTT
TRBD1	TRBV10-3	NA	TRBJ1-3	CAIITDRGLSGNTIYF	TGTGCCATCATAACGGACAGGGGGCTTTCTGGAAACACCATATATTTT
NA	TRBV29-1	many	TRBJ2-2	CSFARNTGELFF	TGCAGCTTTGCCAGGAACACCGGGGAGCTGTTTTTT
NA	TRBV20-1	many	TRBJ1-2	CSAPTEYLYTF	TGCAGTGCTCCGACAGAATACCTCTACACCTTC
TRBD1	TRBV7-2	many	TRBJ1-2	CASSPSGGQGYTF	TGTGCCAGCAGCCCCTCAGGGGGTCAGGGCTACACCTTC
NA	TRBV10-3	many	TRBJ2-7	CAISDGGLLGYEQYF	TGTGCCATCAGTGATGGGGGCTTATTGGGCTACGAGCAGTACTTC
TRBD2	TRBV20-1	many	TRBJ2-7	CSASQRGSYEQYF	TGCAGTGCTAGTCAGCGGGGCTCCTACGAGCAGTACTTC
NA	TRBV29-1	NA	TRBJ1-2	CSVGKQNIDYGYTF	TGCAGCGTGGGTAAACAGAATATTGACTATGGCTACACCTTC
NA	TRBV11-1	few	TRBJ2-3	CASSMVTDTQYF	TGTGCCAGCAGCATGGTCACAGATACGCAGTATTTT